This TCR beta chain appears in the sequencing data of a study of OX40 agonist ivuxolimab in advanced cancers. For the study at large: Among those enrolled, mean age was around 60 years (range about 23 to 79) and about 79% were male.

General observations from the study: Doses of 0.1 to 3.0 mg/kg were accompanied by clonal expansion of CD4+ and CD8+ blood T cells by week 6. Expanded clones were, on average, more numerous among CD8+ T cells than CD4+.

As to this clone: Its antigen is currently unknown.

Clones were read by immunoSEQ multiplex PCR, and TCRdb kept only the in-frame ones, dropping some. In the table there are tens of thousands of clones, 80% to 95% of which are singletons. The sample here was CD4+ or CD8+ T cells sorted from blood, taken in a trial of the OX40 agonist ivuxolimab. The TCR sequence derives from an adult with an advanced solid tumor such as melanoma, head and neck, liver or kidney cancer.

The CDR3 reads CASSPLLAGGPQEQFF. DNA of the CDR3: TGCGCCAGCAGTCCGCTCCTAGCGGGGGGGCCTCAGGAGCAGTTCTTC. The genes are TRBV4-1 and TRBJ2-1; TRBD2 matches 12 bases. Losses at the gene ends were 6 bases for V and 10 bases for J; bases not matched to a gene: 13. This CDR3 comprises 16 residues. The V gene's germline CDR1 is MGHRA and CDR2 YSYEKL.